A single sample is the source of the 23 T cell receptor beta chains below, sequenced in a study of type 1 regulatory T cells. Study results and limitations: Tr1 cells had a more restricted TCR repertoire than non-Tr1 cells.

TCRdb called the reads again in MiXCR, with one record for every CDR3 protein. Of about 69,000 distinct CDR3 sequences listed, around 21% were seen once; the top ten hold 8.3%. What these receptors recognize is not known. The material sequenced was cultured type 1 regulatory T (Tr1) cells, either the whole culture or a sorted fraction (not recorded which). All receptors derive from a human donor in good health.

This chain connects TRBV6-2 or TRBV6-3 to TRBJ2-1; unclear D gene. V lost 5 bases and J lost 8, with 13 bases in between. CDR1 MNHEY and CDR2 SVGEGT come from the germline V gene. The CDR3 covers 13 residues. DNA of the CDR3: TGTGCCAGCAGTATCCCACCTGTCGATGAGCAGTTCTTC. It codes for CASSIPPVDEQFF.

The rearrangement joins TRBV20-1 to TRBJ1-3; no clear D gene. The CDR3 loop spans 13 amino acids. V dropped 5 bases and J dropped 0 bases, with 8 bases sitting between them. Germline values: CDR1 DFQATT, CDR2 SNEGSKA (reference sequence). The CDR3 reads CSAFKNSGNTIYF. CDR3 nucleotides: TGCAGTGCTTTTAAGAACTCTGGAAACACCATATATTTT.

V is TRBV20-1 and J is TRBJ2-7; 11 bases are a match to TRBD2. The germline V gene encodes CDR1 DFQATT and CDR2 SNEGSKA (reference sequence). The V gene end was trimmed by 4 bases and the J gene end by 3 bases; junction bases not matched to a gene: 5. This CDR3 spans 14 amino acids. Here the CDR3 reads CSAITSGSLYEQYF. CDR3 nucleotides: TGCAGTGCTATTACTAGCGGGAGTCTCTACGAGCAGTACTTC.

This clonotype was counted a single time. The CDR3 spells CASSLGRDTGGSNQPQHF. CDR3 coding DNA: TGCGCCAGCAGCTTGGGGAGGGATACAGGGGGTAGCAATCAGCCCCAGCATTTT. The chain combines TRBV5-1 with TRBJ1-5; 8 bases are a match to TRBD1. Germline trimming cut 0 bases from V and 0 bases from J; bases unmatched to any gene: 8. The CDR3 length is 18 residues. The germline CDR1 and CDR2 sequences are SGHRS and YFSETQ.

This clonotype was recorded many times. V is TRBV20-1 and J is TRBJ2-3; the D gene is possibly TRBD2 (7 bases). V was clipped by 4 bases and J by 4 bases, with 21 bases between them. This CDR3 is 16 amino acids long. Per germline, CDR1 DFQATT and CDR2 SNEGSKA (reference sequence). CDR3: CSATLGGGSLADTQYF. CDR3 bases: TGCAGTGCTACCCTTGGGGGCGGGAGTCTCGCAGATACGCAGTATTTT.

The chain joins TRBV6-2 or TRBV6-3 to TRBJ2-1; maybe TRBD2 (6 bases). The V end was cut by 8 bases, the J end by 4 bases, with 12 bases between. The CDR3 has 13 residues. Germline loops: CDR1 MNHEY, CDR2 SVGEGT. The DNA for the CDR3 is TGTGCCAGCGGGCGGGGAGCGTACAATGAGCAGTTCTTC. Protein sequence: CASGRGAYNEQFF.

In this sample, this clonotype turned up many times. As DNA, the CDR3 is TGTGCCAGCAGGGGAACAGGGTCTGGAGAGACCCAGTACTTC. It encodes CASRGTGSGETQYF. This chain connects TRBV7-9 to TRBJ2-5, with D tentatively TRBD1 (6 bases). Trimming took off 6 bases at V and 4 bases at J, with 15 bases between the two ends. The CDR3 loop spans 14 amino acids. Germline V gene sequence: CDR1 SEHNR, CDR2 FQNEAQ (reference sequence).

The chain combines TRBV11-3 with TRBJ2-1; TRBD1 might be the D (6 bases). Trimming pared 5 bases from V and 2 bases from J, leaving 16 bases between. The CDR3 extends over 16 amino acids. Per the germline V gene, CDR1 is SGHNT and CDR2 is YENEEA. The CDR3 region is CASSRAQGDTYNEQFF. As DNA, the CDR3 is TGTGCCAGCAGCCGCGCACAGGGAGATACCTACAATGAGCAGTTCTTC.

This clonotype came up a few times. The J gene is TRBJ1-2, the V gene TRBV3-1; no reliable D call. The V and J ends lost 4 bases and 3 bases respectively, with 12 bases between them. This CDR3 has 14 amino acids. Germline assignment: CDR1 LGHDT and CDR2 YNNKEL (reference sequence). CDR3 nucleotide sequence: TGTGCCAGCAGCCCAAGTATTGGGGACTATGGCTACACCTTC. Its translation is CASSPSIGDYGYTF.

The chain combines TRBV6-5 with TRBJ2-3; D is ambiguous. Near its end, the DNA agrees better with TRBJ1-5, so the J call may be wrong. Germline lookup yields CDR1 MNHEY and CDR2 SVGAGI. The CDR3 consists of 15 residues. CDR3 DNA sequence: TGTGCCAGCAGTTACTCGACGGGAGCTGTGAATACGCAGCATTTT. Translated: CASSYSTGAVNTQHF.

This clonotype has just a few counts. The chain has TRBV10-3 and TRBJ2-7; D unclear. The ends were cut back, 2 bases at V and 5 bases at J, with 7 bases in the middle. The germline gives CDR1 ENHRY, CDR2 SYGVKD. The CDR3 is 12 amino acids. The CDR3 is CAISEPIHEQYF. CDR3 in DNA: TGTGCCATCAGTGAGCCGATCCACGAGCAGTACTTC.

This CDR3 is CASSLFREFNEQFF. CDR3 DNA sequence: TGTGCCAGCAGCTTATTCCGGGAGTTTAATGAGCAGTTCTTC. The rearrangement links TRBV11-2 to TRBJ2-1; perhaps TRBD2 as D (6 bases). There are 14 residues in the CDR3. V lost 2 bases to trimming and J lost 7 bases, with 12 bases between them. CDR1 SGHAT and CDR2 FQNNGV come from the germline V gene.

The V call is TRBV18, the J call TRBJ2-2; D gene unclear. Trimming removed 7 bases from V and 0 bases from J, with 6 bases in between. Germline V lookup: CDR1 KGHSH, CDR2 LQKENI. The CDR3 loop spans 13 amino acids. The CDR3 sequence: CASYPPNTGELFF. The DNA for the CDR3 is TGTGCCAGCTACCCACCGAACACCGGGGAGCTGTTTTTT. Together with reference TRBV18 and TRBJ2-2, the CDR3 gives the full variable domain: NAGVMQNPRHLVRRRGQEARLRCSPMKGHSHVYWYRQLPEEGLKFMVYLQKENIIDESGMPKERFSAEFPKEGPSILRIQQVVRGDSAAYFCASYPPNTGELFFGEGSRLTVL.

Only a few counts were recorded for this clonotype. The chain has TRBV7-6 and TRBJ2-7; no definite D call. CDR1 is SGHVS, CDR2 FNYEAQ, per germline. The CDR3 extends over 16 amino acids. V shed 5 bases and J shed 0 bases, with 17 bases lying between them. CDR3 residues: CASSPLFARYSYEQYF. The CDR3 bases are TGTGCCAGCAGCCCTCTTTTTGCGCGGTACTCCTACGAGCAGTACTTC. Supplemented by reference TRBV7-6 and TRBJ2-7, the full variable domain reads GAGVSQSPRYKVTKRGQDVALRCDPISGHVSLYWYRQALGQGPEFLTYFNYEAQQDKSGLPNDRFSAERPEGSISTLTIQRTEQRDSAMYRCASSPLFARYSYEQYFGPGTRLTVT.

The rearrangement links TRBV10-3 to TRBJ2-7, with 7 nucleotides matching TRBD2. CDR1 is ENHRY, CDR2 SYGVKD, per germline. CDR3 size: 16 residues. V gave up 2 bases and J gave up 7 bases; unmatched junction bases: 14. Here the CDR3 reads CAISETLADLSTEQYF. CDR3 DNA: TGTGCCATCAGTGAGACCCTAGCGGACCTATCTACGGAGCAGTACTTC.

The sample holds a few counts of this clonotype. This chain joins TRBV12-3 or TRBV12-4 and TRBJ2-7; maybe TRBD2 (6 bases). V was trimmed by 6 bases and J by 5 bases, leaving 17 bases between them. The CDR3 runs 14 residues. The CDR3, as DNA: TGTGCCAGCAGGGGCCGGGGGTCAAAAGACGAGCAGTACTTC. It encodes CASRGRGSKDEQYF.

The chain links TRBV5-6 to TRBJ1-4; 10 bases agree with TRBD1. CDR1 SGHDT and CDR2 YYEEEE come from the germline V gene. This CDR3 contains 15 residues. V shed 0 bases and J 8 bases; nucleotides not matched to a gene: 4. CDR3 DNA sequence: TGTGCCAGCAGCTTGGGACAGGGGGCGGGAGAAAAACTGTTTTTT. Translated, it gives CASSLGQGAGEKLFF. The full variable domain, rest sourced from reference TRBV5-6 and TRBJ1-4, is DAGVTQSPTHLIKTRGQQVTLRCSPKSGHDTVSWYQQALGQGPQFIFQYYEEEERQRGNFPDRFSGHQFPNYSSELNVNALLLGDSALYLCASSLGQGAGEKLFFGSGTQLSVL.

This clonotype was counted between two and nine times. V and J are TRBV4-3 and TRBJ2-3, with D hard to call. Germline V lookup: CDR1 LGHNA, CDR2 YSLEER. V was shortened by 0 bases and J by 10 bases, with 14 bases between the two germline ends. There are 14 residues in the CDR3. The CDR3 DNA reads as TGCGCCAGCAGCCAAGAGAGAAGATCAGGTGCGCAGTATTTT. Translating it yields CASSQERRSGAQYF.

CDR3 residues: CASSRDTSYEQYF. CDR3 nucleotide sequence: TGTGCCAGCAGTCGGGACACCTCCTACGAGCAGTACTTC. This chain links TRBV27 with TRBJ2-7; tentative D call: TRBD1 (6 bases). Trimming cost V 5 bases and J 0 bases, with 8 bases left between them. Germline V CDR1 and CDR2: MNHEY, SMNVEV (reference sequence). This CDR3 is built from 13 residues.

The J gene is TRBJ2-7, the V gene TRBV20-1; possible D gene TRBD2, 7 bases. Germline V gene lookup returns CDR1 DFQATT and CDR2 SNEGSKA (reference sequence). Trimming removed 3 bases at V and 0 bases at J, with 12 bases between. This CDR3 has 14 residues. Written as DNA, the CDR3 is TGCAGTGCTAGTGCGGGGGCCCGCTCCTACGAGCAGTACTTC. Protein product: CSASAGARSYEQYF.

This clonotype was seen many times. One end of the junction varies from germline; a read error may be responsible. This chain joins TRBV12-3 or TRBV12-4 and TRBJ1-3; D is possibly TRBD1 (5 bases). This CDR3 comprises 13 residues. CDR3 nucleotide sequence: TGTGCCAGCAGCCCCCAGGGTGGAAGCACCATATATTTT. Translated: CASSPQGGSTIYF.

This chain uses TRBV3-1 with TRBJ1-5; D gene unclear. The length of the CDR3 is 13 residues. Germline V gives CDR1 LGHDT, CDR2 YNNKEL (reference sequence). Trimming pared 2 bases from V and 2 bases from J, leaving 4 bases between. CDR3 DNA sequence: TGTGCCAGCAGCCAAAGTGGCAATCAGCCCCAGCATTTT. Translating it yields CASSQSGNQPQHF.

This chain links TRBV5-6 with TRBJ2-7, with a weak D call TRBD1 (5 bases). Per germline, CDR1 SGHDT and CDR2 YYEEEE. Trimming removed 1 base at V and 3 bases at J, with 14 bases between. This CDR3 region has 15 residues. The CDR3 region has the DNA TGTGCCAGCAGCTTGAGGGGCGCCCCCAACTACGAGCAGTACTTC. It specifies CASSLRGAPNYEQYF.